The clone carrying this TCR beta chain was found a few times. Its cognate antigen is unknown. UMIs and sample barcodes were carried by the TCR alpha and TCR beta cDNA libraries that 5'RACE produced using constant-segment primers. MiXCR, applied by TCRdb to the 5' RACE reads, yields one record per CDR3 protein. The sample has 300,000 to 350,000 distinct CDR3 sequences, approximately 19% seen once. The V end lost 8 bases, the J end lost 2 bases, and 16 bases lay between the germline ends. CDR3 length equals 16 residues. Germline loops: CDR1 SGHTA, CDR2 FQGNSA. This specimen comes from a study of T-cell memory formation after mild COVID-19. Study context: Most TCR clusters belonged to a single donor. Regarding the study as a whole: Day 15 to 85 contracting clones showed balanced CD4/CD8; day 15 to 37 expanders favored CD4+.

The sequenced sample was PBMCs or a T cell subset sorted from them (not recorded which). This receptor was obtained from a man younger than 30 who had mild COVID-19 (a few samples of this study predate the infection). Cell type and time point are not known. The chain carries TRBV7-2 and TRBJ1-6; tentatively, D is TRBD1 (6 bases). The CDR3 here is CASRMAGTTYNSPLHF. As DNA, the CDR3 is TGTGCCAGCCGCATGGCCGGGACAACCTATAATTCACCCCTCCACTTT. Drawing the rest from reference TRBV7-2 and TRBJ1-6, the complete variable domain is GAGVSQSPSNKVTEKGKDVELRCDPISGHTALYWYRQSLGQGLEFLIYFQGNSAPDKSGLPSDRFSAERTGGSVSTLTIQRTQQEDSAVYLCASRMAGTTYNSPLHFGNGTRLTVT.